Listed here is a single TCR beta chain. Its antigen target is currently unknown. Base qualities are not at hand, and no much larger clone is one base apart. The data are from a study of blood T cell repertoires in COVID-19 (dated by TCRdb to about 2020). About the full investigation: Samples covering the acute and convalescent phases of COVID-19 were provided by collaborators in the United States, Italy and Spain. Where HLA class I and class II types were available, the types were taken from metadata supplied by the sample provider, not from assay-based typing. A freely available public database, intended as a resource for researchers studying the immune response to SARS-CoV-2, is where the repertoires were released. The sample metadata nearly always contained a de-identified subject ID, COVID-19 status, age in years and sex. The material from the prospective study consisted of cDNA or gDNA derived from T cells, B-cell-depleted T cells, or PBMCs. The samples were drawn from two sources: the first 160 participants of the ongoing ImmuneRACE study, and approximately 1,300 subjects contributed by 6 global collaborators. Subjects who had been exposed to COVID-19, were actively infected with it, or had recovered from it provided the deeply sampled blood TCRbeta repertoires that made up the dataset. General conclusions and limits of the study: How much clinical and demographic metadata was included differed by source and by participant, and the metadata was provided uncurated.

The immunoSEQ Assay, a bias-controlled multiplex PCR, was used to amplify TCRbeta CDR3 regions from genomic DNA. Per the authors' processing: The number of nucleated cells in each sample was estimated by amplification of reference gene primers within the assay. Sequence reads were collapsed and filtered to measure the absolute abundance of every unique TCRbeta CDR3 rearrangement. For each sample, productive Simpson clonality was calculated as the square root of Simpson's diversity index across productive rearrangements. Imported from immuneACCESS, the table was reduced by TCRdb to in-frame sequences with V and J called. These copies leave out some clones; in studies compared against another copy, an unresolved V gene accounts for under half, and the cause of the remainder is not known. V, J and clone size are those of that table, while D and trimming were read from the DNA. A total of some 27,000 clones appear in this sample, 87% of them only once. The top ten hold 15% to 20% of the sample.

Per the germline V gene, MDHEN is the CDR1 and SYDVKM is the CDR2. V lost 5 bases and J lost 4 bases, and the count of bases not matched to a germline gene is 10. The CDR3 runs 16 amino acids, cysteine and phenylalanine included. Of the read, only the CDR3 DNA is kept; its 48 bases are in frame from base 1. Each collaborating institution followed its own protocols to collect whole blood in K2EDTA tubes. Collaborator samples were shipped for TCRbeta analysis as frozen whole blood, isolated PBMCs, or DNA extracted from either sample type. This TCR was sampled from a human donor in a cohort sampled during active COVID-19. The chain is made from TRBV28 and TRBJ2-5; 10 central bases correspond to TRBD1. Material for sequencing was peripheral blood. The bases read TGTGCCAGCAGTCCAAGGGATGGACAGGGGGGAGAGACCCAGTACTTC. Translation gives CASSPRDGQGGETQYF. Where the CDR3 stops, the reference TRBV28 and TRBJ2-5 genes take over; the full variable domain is DVKVTQSSRYLVKRTGEKVFLECVQDMDHENMFWYRQDPGLGLRLIYFSYDVKMKEKGDIPEGYSVSREKKERFSLILESASTNQTSMYLCASSPRDGQGGETQYFGPGTRLLVL.